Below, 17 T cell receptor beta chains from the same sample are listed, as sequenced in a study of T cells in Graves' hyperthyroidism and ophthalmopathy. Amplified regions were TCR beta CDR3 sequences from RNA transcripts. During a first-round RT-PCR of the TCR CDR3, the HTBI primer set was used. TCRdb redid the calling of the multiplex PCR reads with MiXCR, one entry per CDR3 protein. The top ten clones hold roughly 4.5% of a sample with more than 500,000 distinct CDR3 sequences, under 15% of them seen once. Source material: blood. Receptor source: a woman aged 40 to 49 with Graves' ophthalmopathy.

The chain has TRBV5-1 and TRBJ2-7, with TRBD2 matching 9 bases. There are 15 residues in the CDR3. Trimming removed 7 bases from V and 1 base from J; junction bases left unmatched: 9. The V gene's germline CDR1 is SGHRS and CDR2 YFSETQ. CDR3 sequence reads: CASALLAGESYEQYF. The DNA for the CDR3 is TGCGCCAGCGCCCTCTTAGCGGGAGAGTCCTACGAGCAGTACTTC.

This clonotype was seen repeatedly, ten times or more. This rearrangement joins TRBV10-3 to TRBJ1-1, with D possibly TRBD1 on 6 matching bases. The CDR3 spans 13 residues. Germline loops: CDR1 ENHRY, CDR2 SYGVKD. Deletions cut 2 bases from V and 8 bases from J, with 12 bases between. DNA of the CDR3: TGTGCCATCAGTGAGAGGGACACGGTAGAAGCTTTCTTT. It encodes CAISERDTVEAFF.

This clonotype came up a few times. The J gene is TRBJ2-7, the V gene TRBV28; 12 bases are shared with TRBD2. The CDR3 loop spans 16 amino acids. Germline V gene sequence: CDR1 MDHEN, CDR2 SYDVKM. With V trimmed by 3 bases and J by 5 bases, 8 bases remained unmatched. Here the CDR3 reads CASSFLAGGPRHEQYF. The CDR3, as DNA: TGTGCCAGCAGTTTTCTAGCGGGAGGGCCGCGTCACGAGCAGTACTTC.

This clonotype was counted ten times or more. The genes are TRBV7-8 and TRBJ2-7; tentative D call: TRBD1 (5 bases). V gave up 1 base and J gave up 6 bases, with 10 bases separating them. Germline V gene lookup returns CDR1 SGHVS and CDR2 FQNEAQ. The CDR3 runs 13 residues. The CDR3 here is CASSLEAGIEQYF. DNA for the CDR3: TGTGCCAGCAGCTTAGAAGCAGGGATCGAGCAGTACTTC.

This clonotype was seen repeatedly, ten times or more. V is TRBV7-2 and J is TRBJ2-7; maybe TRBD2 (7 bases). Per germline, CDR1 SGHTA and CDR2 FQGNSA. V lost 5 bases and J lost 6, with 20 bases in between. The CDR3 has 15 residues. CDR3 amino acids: CASSPTRGAMAEQYF. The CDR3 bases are TGTGCCAGCAGCCCTACCCGGGGGGCAATGGCCGAGCAGTACTTC. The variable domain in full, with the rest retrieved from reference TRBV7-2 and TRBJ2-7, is GAGVSQSPSNKVTEKGKDVELRCDPISGHTALYWYRQSLGQGLEFLIYFQGNSAPDKSGLPSDRFSAERTGGSVSTLTIQRTQQEDSAVYLCASSPTRGAMAEQYFGPGTRLTVT.

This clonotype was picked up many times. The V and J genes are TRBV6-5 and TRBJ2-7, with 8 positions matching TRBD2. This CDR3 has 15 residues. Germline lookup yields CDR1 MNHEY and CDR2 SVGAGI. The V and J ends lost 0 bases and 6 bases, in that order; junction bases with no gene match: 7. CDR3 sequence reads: CASSYSSGLASEQYF. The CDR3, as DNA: TGTGCCAGCAGTTACTCCTCCGGACTAGCCTCCGAGCAGTACTTC.

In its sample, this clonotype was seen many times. CDR3 loop: CASSLDREGRMETQYF. CDR3 in DNA: TGTGCCAGCAGCTTGGACAGGGAAGGTCGGATGGAGACCCAGTACTTC. V is TRBV7-8 and J is TRBJ2-5, with 8 bases fitting TRBD1. Germline-derived CDR1 and CDR2 are SGHVS and FQNEAQ. The CDR3 is 16 amino acids. J gave up 5 bases and V 3 bases, and 11 bases lay outside the gene matches.

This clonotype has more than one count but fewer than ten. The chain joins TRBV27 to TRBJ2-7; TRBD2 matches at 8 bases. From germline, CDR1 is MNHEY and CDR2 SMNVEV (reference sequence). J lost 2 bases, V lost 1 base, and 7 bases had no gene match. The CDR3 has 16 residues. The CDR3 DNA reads TGTGCCAGCAGTTTATTCCCCGGGGGGGGAGCCTACGAGCAGTACTTC. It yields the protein CASSLFPGGGAYEQYF.

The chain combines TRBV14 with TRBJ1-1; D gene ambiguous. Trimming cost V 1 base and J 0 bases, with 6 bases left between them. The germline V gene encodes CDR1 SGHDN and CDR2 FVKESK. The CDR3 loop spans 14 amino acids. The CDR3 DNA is TGTGCCAGCAGCCAAGTGAGTGTGAACACTGAAGCTTTCTTT. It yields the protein CASSQVSVNTEAFF.

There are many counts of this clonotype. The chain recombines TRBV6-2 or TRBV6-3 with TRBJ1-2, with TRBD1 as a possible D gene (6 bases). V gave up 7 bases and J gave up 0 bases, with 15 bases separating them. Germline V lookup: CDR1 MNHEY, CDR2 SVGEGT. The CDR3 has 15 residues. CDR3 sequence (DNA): TGTGCCAGCAACCCCGGGACACATTCTAACTATGGCTACACCTTC. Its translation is CASNPGTHSNYGYTF.

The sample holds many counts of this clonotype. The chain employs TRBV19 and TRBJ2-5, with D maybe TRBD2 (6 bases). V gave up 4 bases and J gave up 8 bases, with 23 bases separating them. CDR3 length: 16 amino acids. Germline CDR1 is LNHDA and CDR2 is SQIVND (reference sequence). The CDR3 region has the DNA TGTGCCAGTAGTAAGAACACGGGACTTCAACGGGATACCCAGTACTTC. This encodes CASSKNTGLQRDTQYF.

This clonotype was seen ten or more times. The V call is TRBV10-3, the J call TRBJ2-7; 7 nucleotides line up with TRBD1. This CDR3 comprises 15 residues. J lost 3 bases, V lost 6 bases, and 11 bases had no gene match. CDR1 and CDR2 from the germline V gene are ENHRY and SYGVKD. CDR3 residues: CAIRDPDRVRYEQYF. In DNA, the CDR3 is TGTGCCATCAGGGACCCAGACAGGGTGCGCTACGAGCAGTACTTC.

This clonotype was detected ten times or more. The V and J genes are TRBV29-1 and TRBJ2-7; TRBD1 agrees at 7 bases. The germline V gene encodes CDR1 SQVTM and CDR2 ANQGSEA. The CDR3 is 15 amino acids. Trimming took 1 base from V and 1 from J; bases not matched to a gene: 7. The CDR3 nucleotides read TGCAGCGTTGAAGCCCGGGACAGCCAATCCTACGAGCAGTACTTC. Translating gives CSVEARDSQSYEQYF.

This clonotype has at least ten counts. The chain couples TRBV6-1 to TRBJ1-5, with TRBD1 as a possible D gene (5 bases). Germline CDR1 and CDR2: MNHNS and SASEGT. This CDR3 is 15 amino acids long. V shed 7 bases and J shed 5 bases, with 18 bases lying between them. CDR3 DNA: TGTGCCAGCAAGCTGGGGCAGGGCGAAGATCAGCCCCAGCATTTT. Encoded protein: CASKLGQGEDQPQHF.

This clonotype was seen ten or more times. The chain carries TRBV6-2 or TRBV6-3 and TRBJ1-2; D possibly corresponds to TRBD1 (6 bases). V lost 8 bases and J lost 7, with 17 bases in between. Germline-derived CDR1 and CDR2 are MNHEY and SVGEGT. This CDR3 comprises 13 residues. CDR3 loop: CASWDRDIGGYTF. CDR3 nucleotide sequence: TGTGCCAGCTGGGACCGGGACATAGGTGGCTACACCTTC.

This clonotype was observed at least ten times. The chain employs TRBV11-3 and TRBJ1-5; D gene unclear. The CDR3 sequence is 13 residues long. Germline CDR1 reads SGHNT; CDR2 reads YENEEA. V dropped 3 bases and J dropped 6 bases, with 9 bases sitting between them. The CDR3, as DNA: TGTGCCAGCAGCTTCGGGGTTTCTCAGCCCCAGCATTTT. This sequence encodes CASSFGVSQPQHF.

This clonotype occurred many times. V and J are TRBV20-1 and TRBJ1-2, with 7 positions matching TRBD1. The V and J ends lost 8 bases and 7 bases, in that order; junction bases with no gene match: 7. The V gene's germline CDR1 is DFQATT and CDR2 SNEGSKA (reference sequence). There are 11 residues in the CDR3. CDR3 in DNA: TGCAGTACCGGGACAGTCGGTGGCTACACCTTC. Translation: CSTGTVGGYTF.